The 13 T cell receptor beta chains in this list originate from one sample, sequenced in a study of blood T cell repertoires in COVID-19. The method was immunoSEQ multiplex PCR; TCRdb's version includes in-frame clones alone and lacks a portion of them. The data show 55,000 to 65,000 clones, around 75% seen once. Material: peripheral blood. These receptors all stem from a human donor in a cohort sampled during active COVID-19.

The V call is TRBV7-3, the J call TRBJ1-2; TRBD1 might be the D (5 bases). Germline assignment: CDR1 SGHTA and CDR2 FQGTGA. The CDR3 runs 14 residues. Trimming stripped 8 bases from V and 5 bases from J, with 18 bases between. Written as DNA, the CDR3 is TGTGCCAGCGGCCCCGGCGGGGCTGCGTATGGCTACACCTTC. It specifies CASGPGGAAYGYTF.

The genes are TRBV7-9 and TRBJ1-3, with 9 bases that match TRBD1. Germline V gives CDR1 SEHNR, CDR2 FQNEAQ (reference sequence). The CDR3 length is 15 residues. With V trimmed by 5 bases and J by 2 bases, 4 bases remained unmatched. CDR3 protein: CASSLTGGPGNTIYF. CDR3 in DNA: TGTGCCAGCAGCCTTACAGGGGGCCCTGGAAACACCATATATTTT.

This clone came up once. V is TRBV7-2 and J is TRBJ1-1; TRBD1 matches at 7 bases. The CDR3 sequence is 15 residues long. Germline assignment: CDR1 SGHTA and CDR2 FQGNSA. V gave up 5 bases and J gave up 3 bases; unmatched junction bases: 9. As DNA, the CDR3 is TGTGCCAGCAGCCCGCGGACAGGTAGGGACACTGAAGCTTTCTTT. Its translation: CASSPRTGRDTEAFF.

The rearrangement uses TRBV5-1 and TRBJ1-2, with TRBD1 matching over 7 bases. J gave up 9 bases and V 4 bases, and 12 bases lay outside the gene matches. The CDR3 covers 14 residues. Germline CDR1 reads SGHRS; CDR2 reads YFSETQ. CDR3 region: CASSGQVGIESYTF. The CDR3 nucleotides read TGCGCCAGCAGCGGACAGGTGGGAATTGAAAGCTACACCTTC.

The chain uses TRBV29-1 and TRBJ1-2; 7 bases agree with TRBD1. The V and J ends lost 2 bases and 5 bases, in that order; junction bases with no gene match: 5. This CDR3 spans 13 amino acids. Germline values: CDR1 SQVTM, CDR2 ANQGSEA. Written as DNA, the CDR3 is TGCAGCGTTGAACCGGACAGGTGGTATGGCTACACCTTC. Encoded protein: CSVEPDRWYGYTF.

The V call is TRBV2, the J call TRBJ2-3; TRBD2 might be the D (6 bases). Trimming cost V 11 bases and J 4 bases, with 16 bases left between them. Per the germline V gene, CDR1 is SNHLY and CDR2 is FYNNEI. CDR3 length: 13 residues. The CDR3 coding sequence is TGTGCCGGGGGGTTGGCAGGCTCAGATACGCAGTATTTT. Its protein product is CAGGLAGSDTQYF.

This clone was observed a few times. The gene calls are TRBV6-4 and TRBJ1-1, with TRBD1 matching over 9 bases. This CDR3 spans 15 amino acids. V was pared by 6 bases and J by 0 bases, with 5 bases of the junction left unmatched. CDR1 and CDR2 from the germline V gene are MRHNA and SNTAGT. The CDR3 nucleotides are TGTGCCAGCAGACCGGGACAGGGCTTGAACACTGAAGCTTTCTTT. Its translation is CASRPGQGLNTEAFF.

The chain recombines TRBV5-1 with TRBJ2-2, with D perhaps matching TRBD1 (6 bases). This CDR3 spans 18 amino acids. Germline V gives CDR1 SGHRS, CDR2 YFSETQ. V lost 0 bases to trimming and J lost 1 base, with 16 bases between them. The CDR3 coding sequence is TGCGCCAGCAGCTTGGGGGACAACCAACGGGAGAACACCGGGGAGCTGTTTTTT. Amino acid sequence: CASSLGDNQRENTGELFF.

This chain links TRBV15 with TRBJ1-4, with 7 bases lining up with TRBD1. J gave up 4 bases and V 8 bases, and 4 bases lay outside the gene matches. The V gene's germline CDR1 is LNHNV and CDR2 YYDKDF (reference sequence). The CDR3 loop spans 13 amino acids. CDR3 in DNA: TGTGCCACCGTGGGACAGTTTAATGAAAAACTGTTTTTT. Protein sequence: CATVGQFNEKLFF.

This chain connects TRBV2 to TRBJ2-2, with TRBD2 matching 14 bases. Germline V CDR1 and CDR2: SNHLY, FYNNEI. Trimming took 4 bases from V and 5 from J; bases not matched to a gene: 0. The CDR3 is 15 residues long. Written as DNA, the CDR3 is TGTGCCAGCAGTGGGACTAGCGGGGGGACCGGGGAGCTGTTTTTT. Translated: CASSGTSGGTGELFF. The whole variable domain, filled in from reference TRBV2 and TRBJ2-2, reads EPEVTQTPSHQVTQMGQEVILRCVPISNHLYFYWYRQILGQKVEFLVSFYNNEISEKSEIFDDQFSVERPDGSNFTLKIRSTKLEDSAMYFCASSGTSGGTGELFFGEGSRLTVL.

V is TRBV4-1 and J is TRBJ1-4, with D perhaps matching TRBD1 (6 bases). The CDR3 is 16 residues long. V lost 2 bases to trimming and J lost 8 bases, with 18 bases between them. Germline assignment: CDR1 MGHRA and CDR2 YSYEKL. Here the CDR3 DNA reads TGCGCCAGCAGCCAACGGCGGCCAGGGCAGGGGGAAAAACTGTTTTTT. The encoded protein is CASSQRRPGQGEKLFF.

The chain joins TRBV6-2 or TRBV6-3 to TRBJ1-5, with D maybe TRBD1 (5 bases). V lost 5 bases and J 6 bases, leaving 14 bases between the germline ends. CDR1 and CDR2 from the germline V gene are MNHEY and SVGEGT. This CDR3 is built from 14 residues. The CDR3 DNA is TGTGCCAGCAGTCCCAGGGAAACTCTTCAGCCCCAGCATTTT. The encoded protein is CASSPRETLQPQHF.

The rearrangement joins TRBV19 to TRBJ2-3, with D possibly matching TRBD2 (7 bases). The germline V gene has CDR1 LNHDA and CDR2 SQIVND (reference sequence). The CDR3 is made up of 17 amino acids. The V end was cut by 6 bases, the J end by 2 bases, with 21 bases between. CDR3 nucleotides: TGTGCCAGTAGCAGAGATAGGGGGGGATGGTCCACAGATACGCAGTATTTT. Translating it yields CASSRDRGGWSTDTQYF.